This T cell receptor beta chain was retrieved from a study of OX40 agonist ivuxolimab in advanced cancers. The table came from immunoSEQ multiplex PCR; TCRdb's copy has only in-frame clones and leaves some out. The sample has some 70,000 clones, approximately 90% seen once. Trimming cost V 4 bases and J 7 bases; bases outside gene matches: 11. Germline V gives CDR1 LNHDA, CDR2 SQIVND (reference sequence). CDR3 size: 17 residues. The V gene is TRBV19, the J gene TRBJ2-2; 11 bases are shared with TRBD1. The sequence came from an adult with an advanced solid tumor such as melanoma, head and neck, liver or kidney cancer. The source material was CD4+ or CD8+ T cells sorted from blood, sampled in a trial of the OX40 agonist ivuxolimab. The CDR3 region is CASSTSRDRGLGGELFF. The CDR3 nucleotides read TGTGCCAGTAGTACTTCCCGGGACAGGGGGTTAGGCGGGGAGCTGTTTTTT.